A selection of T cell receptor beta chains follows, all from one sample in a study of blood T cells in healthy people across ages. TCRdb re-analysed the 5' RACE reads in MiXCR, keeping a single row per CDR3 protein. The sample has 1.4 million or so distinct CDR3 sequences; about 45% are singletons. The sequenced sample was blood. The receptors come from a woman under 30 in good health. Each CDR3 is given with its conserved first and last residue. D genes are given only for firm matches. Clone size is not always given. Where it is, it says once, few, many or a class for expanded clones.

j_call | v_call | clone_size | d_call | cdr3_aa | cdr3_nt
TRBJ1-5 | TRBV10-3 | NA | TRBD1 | CAISRDSSNQPQHF | TGTGCCATCAGTAGGGACAGTAGCAATCAGCCCCAGCATTTT
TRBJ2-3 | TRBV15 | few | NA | CATSREGEGDTQYF | TGTGCCACCAGCAGAGAGGGCGAGGGAGATACGCAGTATTTT
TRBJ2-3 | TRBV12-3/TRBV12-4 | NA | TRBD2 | CASSSTRASGASTDTQYF | TGTGCCAGCAGTTCCACTAGGGCTAGCGGAGCCTCCACAGATACGCAGTATTTT
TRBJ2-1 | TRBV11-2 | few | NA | CASSLWISGAGSYNEQFF | TGTGCCAGCAGCTTATGGATTTCGGGGGCCGGCTCCTACAATGAGCAGTTCTTC
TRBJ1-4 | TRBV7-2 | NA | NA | CAGSSSPYRNEKLFF | TGTGCCGGCAGCTCATCCCCATACAGGAATGAAAAACTGTTTTTT
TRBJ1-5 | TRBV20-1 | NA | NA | CSAWDPPSNQPQHF | TGCAGTGCGTGGGACCCCCCTAGCAATCAGCCCCAGCATTTT
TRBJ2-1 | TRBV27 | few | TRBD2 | CASSSGLAGYNNEQFF | TGTGCCAGCAGTTCGGGACTAGCGGGATATAACAATGAGCAGTTCTTC
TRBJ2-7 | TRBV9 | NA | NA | CASSATQGYEQYF | TGTGCCAGCAGCGCAACCCAGGGCTACGAGCAGTACTTC
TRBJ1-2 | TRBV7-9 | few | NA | CASKKWGPETFYGYTF | TGTGCCAGCAAGAAATGGGGGCCCGAAACTTTCTATGGCTACACCTTC
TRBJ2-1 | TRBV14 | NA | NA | CASSPGLHLGEQFF | TGTGCCAGCAGCCCGGGACTCCACTTAGGTGAGCAGTTCTTC
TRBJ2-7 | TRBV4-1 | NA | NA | CANSQLQTSYEQYF | TGCGCCAACAGCCAACTACAGACATCCTACGAGCAGTACTTC
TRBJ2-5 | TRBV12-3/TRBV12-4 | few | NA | CASTPRAGSSSEQYF | TGTGCCAGCACCCCCAGGGCAGGGTCCTCGAGTGAGCAGTACTTC
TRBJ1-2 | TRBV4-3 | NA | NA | CASSQVPGQGLNYGYTF | TGCGCCAGCAGCCAAGTTCCTGGCCAGGGGCTGAACTATGGCTACACCTTC
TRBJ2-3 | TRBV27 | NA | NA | CASSFPAVGDTQYF | TGTGCCAGCAGTTTCCCGGCGGTAGGGGATACGCAGTATTTT
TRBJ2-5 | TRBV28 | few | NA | CASSWLMGRATETQYF | TGTGCCAGCAGTTGGCTCATGGGGCGAGCCACGGAGACCCAGTACTTC
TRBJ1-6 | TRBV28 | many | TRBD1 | CASSSGTGGESPLHF | TGTGCCAGCAGTTCGGGGACAGGGGGCGAATCACCCCTCCACTTT
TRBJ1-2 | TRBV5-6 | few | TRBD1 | CASRPDRRYNYGYTF | TGTGCCAGCAGACCGGACAGGCGATATAACTATGGCTACACCTTC
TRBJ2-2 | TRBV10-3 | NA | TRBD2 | CAISELLAGRGGELFF | TGTGCCATCAGTGAACTGCTAGCGGGCCGGGGCGGGGAGCTGTTTTTT
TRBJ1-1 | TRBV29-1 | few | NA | CSVVEGPEAFF | TGCAGCGTGGTTGAGGGGCCTGAAGCTTTCTTT
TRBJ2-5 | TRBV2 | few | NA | CASSFFRSETQYF | TGTGCCAGCAGTTTCTTCAGGTCAGAGACCCAGTACTTC
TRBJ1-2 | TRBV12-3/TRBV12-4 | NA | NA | CASSPGRDWLDYGYTF | TGTGCCAGCAGCCCAGGGCGGGATTGGCTAGACTATGGCTACACCTTC
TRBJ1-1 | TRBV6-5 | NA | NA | CASSPRGNPEAFF | TGTGCCAGCAGTCCGCGGGGTAACCCTGAAGCTTTCTTT
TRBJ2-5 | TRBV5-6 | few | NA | CASKRRGPQETQYF | TGTGCCAGCAAGCGCCGGGGTCCCCAAGAGACCCAGTACTTC
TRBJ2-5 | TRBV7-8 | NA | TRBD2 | CASSLAVAGELEQYF | TGTGCCAGCAGCTTAGCGGTAGCGGGAGAGCTTGAGCAGTACTTC
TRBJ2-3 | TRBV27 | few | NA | CASTSLLGHNTDTQYF | TGTGCCAGCACCTCCCTATTGGGACACAACACAGATACGCAGTATTTT
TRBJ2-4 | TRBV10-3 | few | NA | CAISTGEGDKNIQYF | TGTGCCATCAGCACAGGAGAAGGGGACAAAAACATTCAGTACTTC
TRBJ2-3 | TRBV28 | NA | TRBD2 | CASSPPAGVVDTQYF | TGTGCCAGCAGTCCCCCTGCGGGAGTGGTAGATACGCAGTATTTT
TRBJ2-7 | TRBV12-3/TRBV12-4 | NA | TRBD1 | CASSRSGQGSDEQYF | TGTGCCAGCAGTCGATCTGGACAGGGTTCGGACGAGCAGTACTTC
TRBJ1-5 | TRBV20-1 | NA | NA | CSARVGNSNQSQHF | TGCAGTGCTAGAGTCGGGAACAGCAATCAGTCCCAGCATTTT
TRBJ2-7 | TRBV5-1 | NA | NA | CASSSNRYSSYEQYF | TGCGCCAGCAGCTCCAACAGGTATAGTTCCTACGAGCAGTACTTC
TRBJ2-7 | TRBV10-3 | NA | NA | CAISDSRYEQYF | TGTGCCATCAGTGACAGCCGCTACGAGCAGTACTTC
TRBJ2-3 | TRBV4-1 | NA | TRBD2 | CANSPSGVLSTDTQYF | TGCGCCAATAGCCCAAGCGGGGTCCTTAGCACAGATACGCAGTATTTT
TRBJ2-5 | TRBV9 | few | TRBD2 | CASSTLGGLWETQYF | TGTGCCAGCAGCACCCTCGGGGGGTTGTGGGAGACCCAGTACTTC
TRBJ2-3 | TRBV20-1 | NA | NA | CSAREFVFPGDTQYF | TGCAGTGCTAGAGAGTTTGTCTTCCCTGGGGATACGCAGTATTTT
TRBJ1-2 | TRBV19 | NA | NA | CASSLAQYGYTF | TGTGCCAGTAGTCTCGCCCAGTATGGCTACACCTTC
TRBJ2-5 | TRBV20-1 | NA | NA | CSARGTYQETQYF | TGCAGTGCTAGAGGGACATACCAAGAGACCCAGTACTTC
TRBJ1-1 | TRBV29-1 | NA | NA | CSVAGTSLRAEAFF | TGCAGCGTGGCCGGGACCTCATTACGGGCCGAAGCTTTCTTT
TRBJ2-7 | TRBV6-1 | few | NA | CASSAGVLSSYEQYF | TGTGCCAGCAGTGCCGGGGTCCTTAGCTCCTACGAGCAGTACTTC
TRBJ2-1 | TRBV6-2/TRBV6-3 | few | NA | CASSFTPGSGQYNEQFF | TGTGCCAGCAGTTTCACCCCAGGTAGCGGCCAATACAATGAGCAGTTCTTC
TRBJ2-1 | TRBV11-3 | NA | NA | CASSLAPSIEQFF | TGTGCCAGCAGCTTAGCACCATCAATTGAGCAGTTCTTC
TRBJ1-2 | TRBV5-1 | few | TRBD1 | CASSLGQGAYYGYTF | TGCGCCAGCAGCTTGGGACAGGGCGCATACTATGGCTACACCTTC
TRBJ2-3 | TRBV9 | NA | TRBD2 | CASSGTSGKLTDTQYF | TGTGCCAGCAGCGGGACTAGCGGGAAGTTAACAGATACGCAGTATTTT
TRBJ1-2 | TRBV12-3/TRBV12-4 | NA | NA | CASSFSGPSYGYTF | TGTGCCAGCAGTTTTTCAGGCCCGTCCTATGGCTACACCTTC
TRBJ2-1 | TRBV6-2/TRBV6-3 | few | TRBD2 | CASSYSKIEALAGVEQFF | TGTGCCAGCAGTTACTCGAAAATAGAGGCCCTAGCGGGAGTGGAGCAGTTCTTC
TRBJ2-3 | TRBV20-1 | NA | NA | CSARDPERGTDTQYF | TGCAGTGCTAGAGATCCCGAGCGCGGCACAGATACGCAGTATTTT
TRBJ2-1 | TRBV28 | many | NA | CASSPDSDNEQFF | TGTGCCAGCAGCCCTGATTCCGACAATGAGCAGTTCTTC
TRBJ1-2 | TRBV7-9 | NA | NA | CASSDTGSALLGYTF | TGTGCCAGCAGCGACACAGGCTCAGCCCTCCTCGGCTACACCTTC
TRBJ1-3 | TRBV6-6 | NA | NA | CASSYSASSGNTIYF | TGTGCCAGCAGTTACAGCGCCAGCTCTGGAAACACCATATATTTT
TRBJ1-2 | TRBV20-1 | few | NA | CSATQGYGYTF | TGCAGTGCTACGCAGGGCTATGGCTACACCTTC
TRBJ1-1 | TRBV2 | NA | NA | CASAPQYTEAFF | TGTGCCAGCGCCCCCCAGTACACTGAAGCTTTCTTT
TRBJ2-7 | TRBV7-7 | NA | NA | CASPYGLGPFEQYF | TGTGCTAGCCCTTATGGGCTGGGGCCCTTCGAGCAGTACTTC